This T cell receptor beta chain was captured in a study of identifying expanded T cells in peripheral blood. Profiled with immunoSEQ multiplex PCR; TCRdb holds only in-frame clones, not every one. The sample contains approximately 100,000 clones, about nine tenths of which appear only once. Healthy donors had no documented immune events, such as infections, while sampled. As regards this clone: As yet, its antigen is unknown.

Study-wide results and caveats: Variance in clone template counts between two-week samples significantly increased with total template count across all healthy donors.

This CDR3 has 13 residues. The germline V gene encodes CDR1 SGHAT and CDR2 FQNNGV. Trimming stripped 1 base from V and 8 bases from J, with 9 bases between. This TCR derives from a person aged 18 to 70 in good health. Sequenced sample: blood. The gene calls are TRBV11-2 and TRBJ2-1, with D maybe TRBD2 (5 bases). The CDR3 DNA is TGTGCCAGCAGCTTAGCGGGATTCGATGAGCAGTTCTTC. This gives the protein CASSLAGFDEQFF.